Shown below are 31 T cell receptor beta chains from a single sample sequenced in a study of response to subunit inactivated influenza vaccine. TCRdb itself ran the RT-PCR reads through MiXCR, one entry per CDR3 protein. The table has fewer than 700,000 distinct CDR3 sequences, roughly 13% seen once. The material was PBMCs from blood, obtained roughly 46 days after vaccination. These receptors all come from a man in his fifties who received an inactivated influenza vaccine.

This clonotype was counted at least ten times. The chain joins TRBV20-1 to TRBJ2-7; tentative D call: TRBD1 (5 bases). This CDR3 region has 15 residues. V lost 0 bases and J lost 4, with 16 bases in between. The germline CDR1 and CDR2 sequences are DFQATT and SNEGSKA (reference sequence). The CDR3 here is CSARDDGALWYEQYF. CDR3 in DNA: TGCAGTGCTAGAGATGATGGGGCGCTGTGGTACGAGCAGTACTTC.

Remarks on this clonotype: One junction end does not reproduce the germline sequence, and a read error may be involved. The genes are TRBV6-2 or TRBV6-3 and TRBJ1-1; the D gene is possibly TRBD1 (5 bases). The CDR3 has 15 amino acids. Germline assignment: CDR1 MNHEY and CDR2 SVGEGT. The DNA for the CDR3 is TGTTCCAGCAGTTACCAGCAGGGAGGTGGTTCTGAAGCTTTCTTT. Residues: CSSSYQQGGGSEAFF.

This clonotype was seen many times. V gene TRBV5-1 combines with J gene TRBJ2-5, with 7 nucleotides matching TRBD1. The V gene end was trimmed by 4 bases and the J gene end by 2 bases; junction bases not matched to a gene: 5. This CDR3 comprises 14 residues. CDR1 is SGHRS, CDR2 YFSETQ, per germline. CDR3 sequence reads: CASSQGQVQETQYF. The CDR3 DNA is TGCGCCAGCAGCCAAGGACAGGTACAAGAGACCCAGTACTTC.

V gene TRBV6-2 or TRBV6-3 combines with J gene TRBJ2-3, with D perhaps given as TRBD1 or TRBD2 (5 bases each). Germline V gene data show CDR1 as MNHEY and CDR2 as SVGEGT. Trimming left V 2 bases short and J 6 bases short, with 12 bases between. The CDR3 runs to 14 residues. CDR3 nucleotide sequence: TGTGCCAGCAGTTACCGGGACGGCGTGGATACGCAGTATTTT. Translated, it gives CASSYRDGVDTQYF.

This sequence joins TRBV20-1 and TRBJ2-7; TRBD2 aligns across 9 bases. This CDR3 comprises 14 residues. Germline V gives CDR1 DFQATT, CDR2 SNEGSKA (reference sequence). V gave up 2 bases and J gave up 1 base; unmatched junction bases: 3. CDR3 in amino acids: CSARFSGGSYEQYF. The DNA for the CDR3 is TGCAGTGCTAGATTTAGCGGGGGATCCTACGAGCAGTACTTC.

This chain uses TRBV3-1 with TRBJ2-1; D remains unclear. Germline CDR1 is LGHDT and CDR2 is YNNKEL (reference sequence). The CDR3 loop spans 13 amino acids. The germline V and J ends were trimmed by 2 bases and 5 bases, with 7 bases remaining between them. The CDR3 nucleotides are TGTGCCAGCAGCCAACCGCCAAACAATGAGCAGTTCTTC. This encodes CASSQPPNNEQFF.

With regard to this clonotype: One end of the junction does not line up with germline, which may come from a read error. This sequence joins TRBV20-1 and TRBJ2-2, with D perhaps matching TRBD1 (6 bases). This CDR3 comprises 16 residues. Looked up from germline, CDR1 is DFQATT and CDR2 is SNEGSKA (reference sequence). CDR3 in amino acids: CCARDLQGWFTGELFF. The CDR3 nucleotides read TGCTGTGCTAGAGATCTGCAGGGGTGGTTCACCGGGGAGCTGTTTTTT.

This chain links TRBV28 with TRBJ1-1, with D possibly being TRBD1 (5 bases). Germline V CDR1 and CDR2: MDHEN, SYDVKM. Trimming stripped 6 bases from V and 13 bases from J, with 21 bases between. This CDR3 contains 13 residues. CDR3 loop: CASSPDRLGAGFF. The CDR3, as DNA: TGTGCCAGCAGCCCTGACAGACTGGGCGCGGGTTTCTTT.

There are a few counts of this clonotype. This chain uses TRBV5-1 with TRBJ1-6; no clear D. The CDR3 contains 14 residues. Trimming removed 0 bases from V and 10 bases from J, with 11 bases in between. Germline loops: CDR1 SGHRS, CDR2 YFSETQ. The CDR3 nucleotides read TGCGCCAGCAGCTTGGCCCAGATGGGCTCACCCCTCCACTTT. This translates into CASSLAQMGSPLHF.

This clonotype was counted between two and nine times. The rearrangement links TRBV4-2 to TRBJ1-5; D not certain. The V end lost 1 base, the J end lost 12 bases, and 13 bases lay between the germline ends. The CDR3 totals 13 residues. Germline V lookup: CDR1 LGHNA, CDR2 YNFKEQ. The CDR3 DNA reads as TGTGCCAGCAGCCAAGTAGGAGGGAAGGACCAGCATTTT. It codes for CASSQVGGKDQHF.

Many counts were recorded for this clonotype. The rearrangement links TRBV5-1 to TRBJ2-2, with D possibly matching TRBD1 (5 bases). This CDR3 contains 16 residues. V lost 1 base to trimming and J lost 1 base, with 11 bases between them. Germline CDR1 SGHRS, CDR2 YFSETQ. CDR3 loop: CASSLQTGENTGELFF. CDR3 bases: TGCGCCAGCAGCTTGCAAACAGGCGAGAACACCGGGGAGCTGTTTTTT.

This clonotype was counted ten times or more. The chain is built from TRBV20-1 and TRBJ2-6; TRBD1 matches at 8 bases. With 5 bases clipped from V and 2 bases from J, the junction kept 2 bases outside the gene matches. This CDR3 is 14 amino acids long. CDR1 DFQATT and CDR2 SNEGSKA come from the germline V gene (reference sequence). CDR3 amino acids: CSARQGPGANVLTF. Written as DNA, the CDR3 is TGCAGTGCTCGACAGGGGCCTGGGGCCAACGTCCTGACTTTC.

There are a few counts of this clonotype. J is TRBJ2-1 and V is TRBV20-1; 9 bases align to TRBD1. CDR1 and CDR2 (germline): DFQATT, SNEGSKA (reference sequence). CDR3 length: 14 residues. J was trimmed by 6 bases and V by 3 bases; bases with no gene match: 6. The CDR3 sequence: CSASAGTGFNEQFF. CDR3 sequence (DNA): TGCAGTGCTAGTGCCGGGACAGGGTTCAATGAGCAGTTCTTC.

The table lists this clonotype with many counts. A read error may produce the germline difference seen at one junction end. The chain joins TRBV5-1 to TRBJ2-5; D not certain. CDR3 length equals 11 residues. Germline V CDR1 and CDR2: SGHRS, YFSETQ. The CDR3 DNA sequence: TGTGCCAGCAGCGCCCAAGAGACCCAGTACTTC. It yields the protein CASSAQETQYF.

CDR3 in amino acids: CASSADDLGTGFNEQYF. The CDR3 DNA sequence: TGTGCCAGCAGTGCAGACGACCTAGGGACAGGTTTCAACGAGCAGTACTTC. The chain combines TRBV25-1 with TRBJ2-7; 8 nucleotides line up with TRBD1. J gave up 5 bases and V 4 bases, and 16 bases lay outside the gene matches. Germline V CDR1 and CDR2: MGHDK, SYGVNS. The CDR3 is made up of 17 amino acids.

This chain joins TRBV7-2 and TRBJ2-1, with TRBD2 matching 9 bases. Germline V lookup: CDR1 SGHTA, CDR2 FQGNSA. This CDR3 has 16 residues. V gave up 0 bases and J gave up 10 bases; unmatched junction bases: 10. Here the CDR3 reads CASSLAPLAGRGEQFF. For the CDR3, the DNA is TGTGCCAGCAGCTTAGCGCCGCTAGCGGGGCGTGGGGAGCAGTTCTTC.

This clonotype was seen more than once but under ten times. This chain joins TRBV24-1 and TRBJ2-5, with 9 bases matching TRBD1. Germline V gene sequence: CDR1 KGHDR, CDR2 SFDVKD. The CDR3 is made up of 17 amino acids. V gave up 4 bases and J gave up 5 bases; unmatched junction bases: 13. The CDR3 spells CATSEPGTGFRGETQYF. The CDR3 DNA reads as TGTGCCACCAGTGAACCCGGGACAGGGTTTCGAGGGGAGACCCAGTACTTC.

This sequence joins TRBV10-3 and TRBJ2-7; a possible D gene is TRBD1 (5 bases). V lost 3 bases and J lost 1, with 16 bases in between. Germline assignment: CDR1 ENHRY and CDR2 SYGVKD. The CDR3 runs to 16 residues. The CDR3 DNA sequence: TGTGCCATCAGTGAAGGTCGGACAACCCGTTCCTACGAGCAGTACTTC. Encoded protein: CAISEGRTTRSYEQYF.

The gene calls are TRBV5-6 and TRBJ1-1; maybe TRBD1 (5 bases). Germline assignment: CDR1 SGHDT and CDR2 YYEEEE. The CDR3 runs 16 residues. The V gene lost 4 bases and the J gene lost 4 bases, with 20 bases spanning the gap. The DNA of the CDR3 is TGTGCCAGCAGCCCCCTGGGCGGGGGGTCGGGCACTGAAGCTTTCTTT. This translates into CASSPLGGGSGTEAFF.

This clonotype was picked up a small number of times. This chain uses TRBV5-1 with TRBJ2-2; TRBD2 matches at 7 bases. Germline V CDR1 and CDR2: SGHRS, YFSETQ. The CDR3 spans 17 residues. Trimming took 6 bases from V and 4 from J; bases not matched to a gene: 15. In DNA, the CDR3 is TGCGCCAGCACGCGAGCGGGGCAGGGTGGCGCCACCGGGGAGCTGTTTTTT. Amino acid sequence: CASTRAGQGGATGELFF.

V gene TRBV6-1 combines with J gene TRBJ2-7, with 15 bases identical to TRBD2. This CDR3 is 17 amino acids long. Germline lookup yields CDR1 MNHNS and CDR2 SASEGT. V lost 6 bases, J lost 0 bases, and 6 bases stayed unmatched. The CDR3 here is CASRRGTSGRSSYEQYF. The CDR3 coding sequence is TGTGCCAGCAGACGAGGGACTAGCGGGAGGAGCTCCTACGAGCAGTACTTC.

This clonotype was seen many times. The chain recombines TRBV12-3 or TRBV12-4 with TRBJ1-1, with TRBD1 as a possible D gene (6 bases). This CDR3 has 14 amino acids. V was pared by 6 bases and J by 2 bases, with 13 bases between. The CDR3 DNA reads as TGTGCCAGCAGCCTCAGGGGTTCCAACACTGAAGCTTTCTTT. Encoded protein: CASSLRGSNTEAFF.

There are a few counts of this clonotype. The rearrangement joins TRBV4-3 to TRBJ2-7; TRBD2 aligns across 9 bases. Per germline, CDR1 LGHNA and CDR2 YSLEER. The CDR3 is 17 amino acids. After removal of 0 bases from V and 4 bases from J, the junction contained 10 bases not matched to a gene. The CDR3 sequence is CASSQEVILAGTYEQYF. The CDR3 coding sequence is TGCGCCAGCAGCCAAGAAGTGATCCTAGCGGGGACTTACGAGCAGTACTTC.

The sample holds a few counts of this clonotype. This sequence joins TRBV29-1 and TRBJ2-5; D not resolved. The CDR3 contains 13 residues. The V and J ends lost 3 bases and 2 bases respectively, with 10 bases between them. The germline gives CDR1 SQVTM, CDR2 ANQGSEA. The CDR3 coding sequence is TGCAGCGTTGAGGGATTGTGGCAAGAGACCCAGTACTTC. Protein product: CSVEGLWQETQYF.

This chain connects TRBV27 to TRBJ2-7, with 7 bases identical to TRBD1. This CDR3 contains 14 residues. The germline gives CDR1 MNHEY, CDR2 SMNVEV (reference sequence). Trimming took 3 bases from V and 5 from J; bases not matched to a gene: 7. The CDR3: CASSFDRAGDEQYF. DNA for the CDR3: TGTGCCAGCAGTTTTGACAGGGCAGGGGACGAGCAGTACTTC.

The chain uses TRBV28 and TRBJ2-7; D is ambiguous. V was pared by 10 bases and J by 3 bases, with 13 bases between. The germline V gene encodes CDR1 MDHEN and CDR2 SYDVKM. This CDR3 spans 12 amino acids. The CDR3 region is CATRNSLYEQYF. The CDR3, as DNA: TGTGCCACCCGGAACTCCCTCTACGAGCAGTACTTC.

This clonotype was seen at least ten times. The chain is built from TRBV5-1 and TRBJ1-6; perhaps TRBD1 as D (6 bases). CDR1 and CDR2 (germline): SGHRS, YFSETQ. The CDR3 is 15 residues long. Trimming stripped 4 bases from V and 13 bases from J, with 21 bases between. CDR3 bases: TGCGCCAGCAGCCGCACCGCAGGGGCCCGATCGCCCCTCCACTTT. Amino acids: CASSRTAGARSPLHF.

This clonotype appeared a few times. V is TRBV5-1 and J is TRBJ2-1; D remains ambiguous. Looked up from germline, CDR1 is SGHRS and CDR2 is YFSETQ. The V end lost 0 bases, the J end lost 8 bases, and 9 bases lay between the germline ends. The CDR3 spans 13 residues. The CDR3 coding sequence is TGCGCCAGCAGCTTGGAACGCTCGGATGAGCAGTTCTTC. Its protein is CASSLERSDEQFF.

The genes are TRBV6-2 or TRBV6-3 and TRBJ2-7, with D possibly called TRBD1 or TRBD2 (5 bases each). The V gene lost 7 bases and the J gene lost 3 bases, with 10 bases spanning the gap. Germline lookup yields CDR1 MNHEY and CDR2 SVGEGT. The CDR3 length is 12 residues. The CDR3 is CASTGPNYEQYF. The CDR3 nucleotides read TGTGCCAGCACGGGACCGAACTACGAGCAGTACTTC.

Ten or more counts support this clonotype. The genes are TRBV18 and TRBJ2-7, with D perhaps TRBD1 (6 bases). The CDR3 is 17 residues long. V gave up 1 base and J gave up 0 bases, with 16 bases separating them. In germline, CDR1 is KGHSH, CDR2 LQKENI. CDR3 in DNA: TGTGCCAGCTCACCACTTGTGGGGGCCCAGAGCTCCTACGAGCAGTACTTC. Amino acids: CASSPLVGAQSSYEQYF.

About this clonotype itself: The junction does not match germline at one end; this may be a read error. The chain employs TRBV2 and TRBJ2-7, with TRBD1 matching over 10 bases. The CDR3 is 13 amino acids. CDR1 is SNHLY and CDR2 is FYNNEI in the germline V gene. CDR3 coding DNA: TGTGCCAGCAGGGGGACAGGGGAATACGAACAGTACTTC. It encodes CASRGTGEYEQYF.